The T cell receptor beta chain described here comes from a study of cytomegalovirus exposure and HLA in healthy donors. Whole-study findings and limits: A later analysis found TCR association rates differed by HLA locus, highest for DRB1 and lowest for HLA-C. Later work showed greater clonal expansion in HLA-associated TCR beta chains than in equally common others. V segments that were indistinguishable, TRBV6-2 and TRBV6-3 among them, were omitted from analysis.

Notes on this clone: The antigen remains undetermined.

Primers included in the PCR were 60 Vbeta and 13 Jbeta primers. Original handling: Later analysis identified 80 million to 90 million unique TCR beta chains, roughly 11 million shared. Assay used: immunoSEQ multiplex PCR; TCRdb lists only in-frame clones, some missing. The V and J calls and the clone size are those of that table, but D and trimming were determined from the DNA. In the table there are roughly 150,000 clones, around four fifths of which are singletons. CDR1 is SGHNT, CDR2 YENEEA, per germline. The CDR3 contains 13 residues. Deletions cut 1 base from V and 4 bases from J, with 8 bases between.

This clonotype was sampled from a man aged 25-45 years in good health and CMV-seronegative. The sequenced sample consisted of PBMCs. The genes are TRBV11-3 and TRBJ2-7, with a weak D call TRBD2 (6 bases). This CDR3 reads CASSLGGEYEQYF. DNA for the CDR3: TGTGCCAGCAGCTTAGGGGGGGAGTACGAGCAGTACTTC.